These 18 T cell receptor beta chains came from one sample sequenced in a study of T cell responses to AZD1222 COVID-19 vaccine. Only in-frame clones appear in the TCRdb table, and some are missing; sequencing was by immunoSEQ multiplex PCR. The sample contains 90,000 to 130,000 clones, about 90% of which appear only once. The sequenced sample was peripheral blood, obtained on day 0 of AZD1222 vaccination. The receptors stem from an adult in good health.

Comments on this clone: Within the sample, other DNA sequences also encode this same CDR3. The chain has TRBV30 and TRBJ1-2; 9 bases map to TRBD1. The germline gives CDR1 GTSNPN, CDR2 SVGIG (reference sequence). V lost 0 bases to trimming and J lost 4 bases; unmatched junction nucleotides: 3. This CDR3 spans 14 amino acids. The CDR3 is CAWSVGTGTYGYTF. CDR3 bases: TGTGCCTGGAGTGTGGGGACAGGGACCTATGGCTACACCTTC. The variable domain in full, with the rest retrieved from reference TRBV30 and TRBJ1-2, is SQTIHQWPATLVQPVGSPLSLECTVEGTSNPNLYWYRQAAGRGLQLLFYSVGIGQISSEVPQNLSASRPQDRQFILSSKKLLLSDSGFYLCAWSVGTGTYGYTFGSGTRLTVV.

The V gene is TRBV3-1 (or the pseudogene TRBV3-2), the J gene TRBJ2-7, with 11 positions matching TRBD2. The V gene's germline CDR1 is LGHDT and CDR2 YNNKEL (reference sequence). The CDR3 runs 16 residues. J lost 2 bases, V lost 0 bases, and 3 bases had no gene match. Here the CDR3 DNA reads TGTGCCAGCAGCCAAGATAGGACTAGCGGGCCCTACGAGCAGTACTTC. It yields the protein CASSQDRTSGPYEQYF.

This clone was observed once. The chain couples TRBV6-5 to TRBJ2-3, with TRBD1 identical over 12 bases. With 6 bases clipped from V and 6 bases from J, the junction kept 4 bases outside the gene matches. This CDR3 comprises 14 residues. Germline V gene data show CDR1 as MNHEY and CDR2 as SVGAGI. The chain's CDR3 is CASRRDRGRDTQYF. DNA for the CDR3: TGTGCCAGCAGGAGGGACAGGGGGCGGGATACGCAGTATTTT.

The chain links TRBV4-1 to TRBJ1-2, with a weak D call TRBD1 (5 bases). V lost 4 bases, J lost 4 bases, and 16 bases lay in between. The CDR3 is 15 residues long. The germline V gene has CDR1 MGHRA and CDR2 YSYEKL. The CDR3 here is CASSPLKQAGYGYTF. CDR3 bases: TGCGCCAGCAGCCCTTTGAAACAGGCGGGCTATGGCTACACCTTC.

The chain recombines TRBV10-1 with TRBJ2-1; no clear D gene. Germline V CDR1 and CDR2: WNHNN, SYGVQD (reference sequence). CDR3 length: 14 amino acids. Trimming took off 2 bases at V and 7 bases at J, with 12 bases between the two ends. CDR3 DNA: TGCGCCAGCAGTGAGAGTCCGGGTTTGAATGAGCAGTTCTTC. Translating it yields CASSESPGLNEQFF.

J is TRBJ2-1 and V is TRBV19; 8 positions agree with TRBD2. Unmatched junction bases numbered 1, after V lost 1 base and J lost 2 bases. Germline-derived CDR1 and CDR2 are LNHDA and SQIVND (reference sequence). The CDR3 is 15 amino acids. CDR3 in DNA: TGTGCCAGTAGTATAGCGGGGGGGCCCTACAATGAGCAGTTCTTC. It codes for CASSIAGGPYNEQFF.

The rearrangement links TRBV5-1 to TRBJ2-7, with 9 bases aligning to TRBD1. The germline gives CDR1 SGHRS, CDR2 YFSETQ. This CDR3 is 16 amino acids long. V lost 1 base, J lost 0 bases, and 5 bases stayed unmatched. The CDR3 coding sequence is TGCGCCAGCAGCTTGATTACAGGGGGCCTCTCCTACGAGCAGTACTTC. Its translation: CASSLITGGLSYEQYF.

This clone was found a few times. The chain joins TRBV18 to TRBJ2-2; no clear D gene. The V gene's germline CDR1 is KGHSH and CDR2 LQKENI. The CDR3 has 14 amino acids. V lost 3 bases to trimming and J lost 5 bases, with 10 bases between them. This CDR3 is CASSPSQVTGELFF. As DNA, the CDR3 is TGTGCCAGCTCACCGTCCCAGGTGACCGGGGAGCTGTTTTTT.

The chain couples TRBV24-1 to TRBJ2-3; 7 nucleotides agree with TRBD2. The V gene end was trimmed by 1 base and the J gene end by 5 bases; junction bases not matched to a gene: 11. Germline CDR1 KGHDR, CDR2 SFDVKD. This CDR3 is built from 17 residues. CDR3 sequence (DNA): TGTGCCACCAGTGATTTTCCACCCAAATCTAGCGGAGATACGCAGTATTTT. This gives the protein CATSDFPPKSSGDTQYF.

This clone appeared a few times. The V and J genes are TRBV27 and TRBJ2-7; D is perhaps TRBD2 (6 bases). CDR3 size: 15 residues. V lost 8 bases and J lost 5, with 22 bases in between. Germline V gene data show CDR1 as MNHEY and CDR2 as SMNVEV (reference sequence). Here the CDR3 reads CASATAGRIYDEQYF. The CDR3 DNA follows: TGTGCCAGCGCCACCGCGGGACGTATCTATGACGAGCAGTACTTC.

Here the CDR3 DNA reads TGTGCCATCAGTGGGGCCGGGGGTCTCACCGGGGAGCTGTTTTTT. This encodes CAISGAGGLTGELFF. The rearrangement uses TRBV10-3 and TRBJ2-2; perhaps TRBD2 as D (6 bases). This CDR3 comprises 15 residues. The V end was cut by 4 bases, the J end by 4 bases, with 13 bases between. Per the germline V gene, CDR1 is ENHRY and CDR2 is SYGVKD.

The rearrangement joins TRBV19 to TRBJ1-1; D gene ambiguous. The CDR3 has 14 residues. The germline V gene has CDR1 LNHDA and CDR2 SQIVND (reference sequence). Trimming removed 0 bases at V and 5 bases at J, with 10 bases between. For the CDR3, the DNA is TGTGCCAGTAGTATAGATCGCTGGGTTACTGAAGCTTTCTTT. Its protein is CASSIDRWVTEAFF.

This rearrangement joins TRBV18 to TRBJ2-5; maybe TRBD1 (6 bases). V was shortened by 2 bases and J by 4 bases, with 8 bases between the two germline ends. This CDR3 is 13 amino acids long. CDR1 is KGHSH, CDR2 LQKENI, per germline. The CDR3 spells CASSPRGRETQYF. The CDR3 coding sequence is TGTGCCAGCTCACCAAGGGGGAGAGAGACCCAGTACTTC.

In its sample, this clone was seen once. This sequence joins TRBV28 and TRBJ2-5, with D possibly TRBD1 on 6 matching bases. Germline lookup yields CDR1 MDHEN and CDR2 SYDVKM. The CDR3 contains 19 residues. V lost 2 bases, J lost 2 bases, and 24 bases lay in between. CDR3 residues: CASSLLGQTERGIQETQYF. The CDR3 coding sequence is TGTGCCAGCAGTTTACTCGGACAGACCGAGAGAGGTATTCAAGAGACCCAGTACTTC.

This clone was counted once. The V and J genes are TRBV9 and TRBJ1-6; D may be TRBD1 (6 bases). Germline values: CDR1 SGDLS, CDR2 YYNGEE. V was cut by 3 bases and J by 6 bases, with 10 bases left in between. The CDR3 loop spans 14 amino acids. The chain's CDR3 is CASSAKGVNSPLHF. In DNA form, the CDR3 reads TGTGCCAGCAGCGCCAAGGGGGTTAATTCACCCCTCCACTTT. Full variable domain (remainder filled in from reference TRBV9 and TRBJ1-6): DSGVTQTPKHLITATGQRVTLRCSPRSGDLSVYWYQQSLDQGLQFLIQYYNGEERAKGNILERFSAQQFPDLHSELNLSSLELGDSALYFCASSAKGVNSPLHFGNGTRLTVT.

The V and J genes are TRBV2 and TRBJ1-5, with a weak D call TRBD1 (6 bases). The germline V gene has CDR1 SNHLY and CDR2 FYNNEI. The CDR3 runs to 13 residues. Trimming stripped 8 bases from V and 2 bases from J, with 10 bases between. CDR3 nucleotides: TGTGCCAGCGATCGGACAGGCAATCAGCCCCAGCATTTT. Protein product: CASDRTGNQPQHF.

The gene calls are TRBV7-9 and TRBJ1-2; D remains ambiguous. Germline assignment: CDR1 SEHNR and CDR2 FQNEAQ (reference sequence). The CDR3 has 13 amino acids. Deletions cut 1 base from V and 4 bases from J, with 7 bases between. The CDR3 DNA sequence: TGTGCCAGCAGCTTAGGGGTTTCCTATGGCTACACCTTC. The encoded protein is CASSLGVSYGYTF.

The J gene is TRBJ1-4, the V gene TRBV30; 9 bases match TRBD1. V lost 3 bases, J lost 5 bases, and 4 bases stayed unmatched. The CDR3 length is 14 residues. Per the germline V gene, CDR1 is GTSNPN and CDR2 is SVGIG (reference sequence). As DNA, the CDR3 is TGTGCCTGGAGATCCGGGACAGGGAATGAAAAACTGTTTTTT. Protein product: CAWRSGTGNEKLFF.